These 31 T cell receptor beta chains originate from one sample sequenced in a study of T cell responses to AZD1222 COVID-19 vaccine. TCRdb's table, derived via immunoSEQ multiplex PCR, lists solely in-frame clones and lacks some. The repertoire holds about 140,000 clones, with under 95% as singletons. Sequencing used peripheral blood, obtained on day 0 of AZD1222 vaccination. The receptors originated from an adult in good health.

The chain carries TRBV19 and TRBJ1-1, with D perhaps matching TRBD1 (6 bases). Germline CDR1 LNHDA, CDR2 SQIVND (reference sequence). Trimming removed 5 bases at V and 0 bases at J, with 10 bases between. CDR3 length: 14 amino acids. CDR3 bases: TGTGCCAGTAGTTATGGGACATTGAACACTGAAGCTTTCTTT. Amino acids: CASSYGTLNTEAFF.

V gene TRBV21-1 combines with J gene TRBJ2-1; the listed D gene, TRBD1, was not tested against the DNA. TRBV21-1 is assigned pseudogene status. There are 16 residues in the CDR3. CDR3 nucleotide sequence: TGTGCCAGCAGCAGCCCAGACAGGGGTTTAAGTCATGAGCAGTTCTTC. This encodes CASSSPDRGLSHEQFF.

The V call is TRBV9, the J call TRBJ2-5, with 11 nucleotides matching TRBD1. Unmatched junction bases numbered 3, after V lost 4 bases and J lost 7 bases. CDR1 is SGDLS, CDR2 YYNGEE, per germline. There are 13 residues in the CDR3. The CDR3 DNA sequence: TGTGCCAGCAGCCCTGGACAGGGGGCGACCCAGTACTTC. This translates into CASSPGQGATQYF.

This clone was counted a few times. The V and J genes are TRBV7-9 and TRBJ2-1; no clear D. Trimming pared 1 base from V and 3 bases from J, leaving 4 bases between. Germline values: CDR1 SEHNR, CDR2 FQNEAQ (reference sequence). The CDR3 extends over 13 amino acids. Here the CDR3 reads CASSLGNYNEQFF. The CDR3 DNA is TGTGCCAGCAGCTTAGGGAACTACAATGAGCAGTTCTTC. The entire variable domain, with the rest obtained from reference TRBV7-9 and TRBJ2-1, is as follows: DTGVSQNPRHKITKRGQNVTFRCDPISEHNRLYWYRQTLGQGPEFLTYFQNEAQLEKSRLLSDRFSAERPKGSFSTLEIQRTEQGDSAMYLCASSLGNYNEQFFGPGTRLTVL.

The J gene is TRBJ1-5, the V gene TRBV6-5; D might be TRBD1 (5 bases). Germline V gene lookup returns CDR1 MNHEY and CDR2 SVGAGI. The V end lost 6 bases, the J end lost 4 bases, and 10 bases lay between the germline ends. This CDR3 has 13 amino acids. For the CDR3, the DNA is TGTGCCAGCAGCTGGGACGAAAATCAGCCCCAGCATTTT. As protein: CASSWDENQPQHF.

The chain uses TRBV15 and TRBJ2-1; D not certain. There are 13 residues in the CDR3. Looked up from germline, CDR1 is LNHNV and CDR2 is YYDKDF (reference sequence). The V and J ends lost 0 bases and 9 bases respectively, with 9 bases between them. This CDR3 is CATSRDPPGEQFF. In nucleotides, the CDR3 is TGTGCCACCAGCAGAGATCCGCCAGGTGAGCAGTTCTTC.

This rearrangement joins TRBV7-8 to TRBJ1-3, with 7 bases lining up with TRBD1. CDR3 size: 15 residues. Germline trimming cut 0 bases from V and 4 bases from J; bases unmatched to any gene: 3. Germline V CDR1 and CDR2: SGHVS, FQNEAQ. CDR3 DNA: TGTGCCAGCAGCTTAGCGCAGACAGGGGGAAACACCATATATTTT. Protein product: CASSLAQTGGNTIYF. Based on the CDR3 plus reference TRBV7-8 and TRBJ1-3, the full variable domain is GAGVSQSPRYKVAKRGQDVALRCDPISGHVSLFWYQQALGQGPEFLTYFQNEAQLDKSGLPSDRFFAERPEGSVSTLKIQRTQQEDSAVYLCASSLAQTGGNTIYFGEGSWLTVV.

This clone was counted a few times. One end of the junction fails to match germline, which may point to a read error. The CDR3 DNA sequence: TGCGCGGCCCCCAAGGGACACCAAGGCTACGAGCAGTACTTC. Its protein product is CAAPKGHQGYEQYF. The rearrangement links TRBV28 to TRBJ2-7; D is perhaps TRBD1 (6 bases). The CDR3 has 14 residues. CDR1 is MDHEN, CDR2 SYDVKM, per germline.

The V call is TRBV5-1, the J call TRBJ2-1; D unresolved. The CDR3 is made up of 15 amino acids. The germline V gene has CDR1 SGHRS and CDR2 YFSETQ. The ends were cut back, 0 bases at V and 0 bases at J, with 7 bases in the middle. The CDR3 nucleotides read TGCGCCAGCAGCTTGGCCGGGTACTCCTACAATGAGCAGTTCTTC. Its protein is CASSLAGYSYNEQFF.

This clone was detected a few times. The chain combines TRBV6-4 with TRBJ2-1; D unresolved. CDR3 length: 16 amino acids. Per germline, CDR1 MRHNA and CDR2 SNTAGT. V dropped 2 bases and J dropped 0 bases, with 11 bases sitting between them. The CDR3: CASSDSLTSSYNEQFF. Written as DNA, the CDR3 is TGTGCCAGCAGTGACAGTCTAACGAGCTCCTACAATGAGCAGTTCTTC.

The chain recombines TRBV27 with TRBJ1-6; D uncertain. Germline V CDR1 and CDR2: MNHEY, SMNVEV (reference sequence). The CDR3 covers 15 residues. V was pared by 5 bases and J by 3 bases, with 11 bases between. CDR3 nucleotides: TGTGCCAGCAGTGCCCGGAGGGTCTATAATTCACCCCTCCACTTT. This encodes CASSARRVYNSPLHF.

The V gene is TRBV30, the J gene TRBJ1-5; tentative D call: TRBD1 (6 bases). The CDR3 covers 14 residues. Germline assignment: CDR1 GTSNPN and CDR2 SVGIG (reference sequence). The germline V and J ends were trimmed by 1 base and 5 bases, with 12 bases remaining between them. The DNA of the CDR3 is TGTGCCTGGAGTGAGACCCCAGGGGATCAGCCCCAGCATTTT. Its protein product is CAWSETPGDQPQHF.

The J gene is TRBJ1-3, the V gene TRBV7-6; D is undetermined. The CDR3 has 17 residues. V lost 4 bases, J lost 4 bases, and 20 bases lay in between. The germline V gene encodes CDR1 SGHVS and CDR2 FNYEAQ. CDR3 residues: CASSSYPGLGSGNTIYF. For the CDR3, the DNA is TGTGCCAGCAGCTCGTATCCGGGCCTAGGGTCCGGAAACACCATATATTTT.

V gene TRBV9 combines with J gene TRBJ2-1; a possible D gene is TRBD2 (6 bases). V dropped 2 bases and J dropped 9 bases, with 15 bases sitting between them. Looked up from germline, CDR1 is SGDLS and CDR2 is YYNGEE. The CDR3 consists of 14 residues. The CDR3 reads CASSVLGGVFEQFF. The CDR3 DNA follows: TGTGCCAGCAGCGTTTTGGGGGGAGTGTTTGAGCAGTTCTTC.

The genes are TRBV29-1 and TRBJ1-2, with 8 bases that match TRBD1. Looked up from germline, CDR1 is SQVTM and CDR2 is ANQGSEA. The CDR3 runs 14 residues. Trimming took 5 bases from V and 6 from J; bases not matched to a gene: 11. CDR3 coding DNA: TGCAGCGTTACGATTCCGGACAGGGCGGATGGCTACACCTTC. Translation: CSVTIPDRADGYTF.

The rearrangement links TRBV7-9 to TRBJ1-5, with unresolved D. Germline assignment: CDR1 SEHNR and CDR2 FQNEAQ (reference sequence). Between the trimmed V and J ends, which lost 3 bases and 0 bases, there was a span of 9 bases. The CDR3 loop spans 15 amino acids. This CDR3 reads CASSFGTDSNQPQHF. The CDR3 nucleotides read TGTGCCAGCAGCTTCGGTACTGATAGCAATCAGCCCCAGCATTTT.

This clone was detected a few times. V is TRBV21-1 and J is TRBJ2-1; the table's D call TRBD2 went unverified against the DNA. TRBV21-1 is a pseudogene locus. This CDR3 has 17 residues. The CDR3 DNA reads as TGTGCCAGCAGCAAATGTGGAGCGGGAGAGGAACACAATGAGCAGTTCTTC. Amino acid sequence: CASSKCGAGEEHNEQFF.

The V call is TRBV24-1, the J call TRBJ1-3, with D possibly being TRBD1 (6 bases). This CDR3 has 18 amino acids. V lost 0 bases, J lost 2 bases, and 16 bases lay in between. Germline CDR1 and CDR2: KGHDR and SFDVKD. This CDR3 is CATSDLVKRTAPGNTIYF. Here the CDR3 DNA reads TGTGCCACCAGTGATTTGGTGAAACGGACAGCCCCTGGAAACACCATATATTTT.

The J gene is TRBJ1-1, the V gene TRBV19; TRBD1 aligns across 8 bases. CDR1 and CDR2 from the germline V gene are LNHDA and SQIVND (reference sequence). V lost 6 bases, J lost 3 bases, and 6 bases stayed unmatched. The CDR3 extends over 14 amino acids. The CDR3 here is CASRADRGYTEAFF. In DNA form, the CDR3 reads TGTGCCAGTAGAGCTGACAGGGGCTACACTGAAGCTTTCTTT.

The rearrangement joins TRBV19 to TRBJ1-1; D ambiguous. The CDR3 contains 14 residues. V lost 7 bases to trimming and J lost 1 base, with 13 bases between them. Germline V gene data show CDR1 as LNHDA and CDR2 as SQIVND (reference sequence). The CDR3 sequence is CASTLQAENTEAFF. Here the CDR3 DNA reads TGTGCCAGTACCCTCCAGGCCGAGAACACTGAAGCTTTCTTT.

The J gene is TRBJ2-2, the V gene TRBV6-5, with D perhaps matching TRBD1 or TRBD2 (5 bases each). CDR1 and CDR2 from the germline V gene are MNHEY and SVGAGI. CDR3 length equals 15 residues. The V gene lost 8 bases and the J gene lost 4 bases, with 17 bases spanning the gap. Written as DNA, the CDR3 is TGTGCCAGCGGCCAATCCGGGACGATCACCGGGGAGCTGTTTTTT. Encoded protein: CASGQSGTITGELFF.

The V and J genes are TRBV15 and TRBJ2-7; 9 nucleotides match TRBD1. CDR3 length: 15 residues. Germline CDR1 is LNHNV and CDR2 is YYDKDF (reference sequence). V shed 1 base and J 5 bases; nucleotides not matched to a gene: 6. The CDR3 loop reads CATSRGRDRVHEQYF. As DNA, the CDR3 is TGTGCCACCAGCAGAGGCCGGGACAGGGTACACGAGCAGTACTTC.

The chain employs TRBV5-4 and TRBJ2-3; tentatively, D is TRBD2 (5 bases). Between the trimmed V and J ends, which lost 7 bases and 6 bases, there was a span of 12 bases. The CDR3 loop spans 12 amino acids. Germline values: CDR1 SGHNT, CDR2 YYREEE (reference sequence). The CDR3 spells CASSRWRDTQYF. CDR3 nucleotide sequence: TGTGCCAGCTCTAGGTGGAGGGATACGCAGTATTTT.

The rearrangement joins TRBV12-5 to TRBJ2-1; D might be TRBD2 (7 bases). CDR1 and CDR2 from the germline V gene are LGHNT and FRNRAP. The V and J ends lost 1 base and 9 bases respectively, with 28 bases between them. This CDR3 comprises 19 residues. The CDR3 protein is CASGLAPLGRGRSGSEQFF. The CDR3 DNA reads TGTGCTAGTGGTTTGGCCCCCTTGGGGCGGGGGCGATCGGGTAGTGAGCAGTTCTTC.

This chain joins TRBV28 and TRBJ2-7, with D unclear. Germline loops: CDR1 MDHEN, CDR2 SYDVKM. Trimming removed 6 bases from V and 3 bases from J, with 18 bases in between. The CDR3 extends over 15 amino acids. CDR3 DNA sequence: TGTGCCAGCAGGCGGACCCTGGCTGTGGACTACGAGCAGTACTTC. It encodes CASRRTLAVDYEQYF. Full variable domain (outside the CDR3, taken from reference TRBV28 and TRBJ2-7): DVKVTQSSRYLVKRTGEKVFLECVQDMDHENMFWYRQDPGLGLRLIYFSYDVKMKEKGDIPEGYSVSREKKERFSLILESASTNQTSMYLCASRRTLAVDYEQYFGPGTRLTVT.

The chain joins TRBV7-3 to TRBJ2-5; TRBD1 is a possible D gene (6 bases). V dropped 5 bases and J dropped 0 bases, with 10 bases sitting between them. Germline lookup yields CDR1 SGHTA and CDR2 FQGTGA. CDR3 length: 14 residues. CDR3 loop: CASSQTGYQETQYF. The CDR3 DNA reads TGTGCCAGCAGCCAAACAGGGTACCAAGAGACCCAGTACTTC.

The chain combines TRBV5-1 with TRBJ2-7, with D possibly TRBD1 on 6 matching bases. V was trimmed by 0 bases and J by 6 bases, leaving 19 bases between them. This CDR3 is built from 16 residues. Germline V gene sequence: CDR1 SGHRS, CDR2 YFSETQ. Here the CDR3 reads CASSLVSGTGLFEQYF. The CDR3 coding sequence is TGCGCCAGCAGCTTGGTGTCAGGAACAGGGTTGTTCGAGCAGTACTTC.

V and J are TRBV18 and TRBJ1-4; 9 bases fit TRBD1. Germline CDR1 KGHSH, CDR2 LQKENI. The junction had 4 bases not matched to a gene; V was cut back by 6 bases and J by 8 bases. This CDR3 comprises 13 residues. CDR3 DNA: TGTGCCAGCTCCTATGGGACAGGGGAAAAACTGTTTTTT. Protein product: CASSYGTGEKLFF.

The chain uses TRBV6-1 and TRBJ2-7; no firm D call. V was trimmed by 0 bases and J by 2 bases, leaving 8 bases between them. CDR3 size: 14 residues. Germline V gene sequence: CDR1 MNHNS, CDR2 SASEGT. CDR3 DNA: TGTGCCAGCAGTGAAGCTGGCAGCGCCTACGAGCAGTACTTC. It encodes CASSEAGSAYEQYF.

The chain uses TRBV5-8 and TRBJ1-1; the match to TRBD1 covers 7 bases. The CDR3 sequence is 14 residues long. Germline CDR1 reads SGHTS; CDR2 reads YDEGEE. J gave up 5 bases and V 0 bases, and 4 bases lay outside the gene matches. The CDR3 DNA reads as TGTGCCAGCAGCTTGGAGGGGGCTCCGACTGAAGCTTTCTTT. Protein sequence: CASSLEGAPTEAFF.

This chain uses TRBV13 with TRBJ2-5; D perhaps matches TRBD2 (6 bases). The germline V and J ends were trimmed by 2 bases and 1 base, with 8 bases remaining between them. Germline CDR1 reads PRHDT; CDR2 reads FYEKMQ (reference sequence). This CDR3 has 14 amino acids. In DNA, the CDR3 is TGTGCCAGCAGCTTACCCGGGAGCCAAGAGACCCAGTACTTC. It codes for CASSLPGSQETQYF.